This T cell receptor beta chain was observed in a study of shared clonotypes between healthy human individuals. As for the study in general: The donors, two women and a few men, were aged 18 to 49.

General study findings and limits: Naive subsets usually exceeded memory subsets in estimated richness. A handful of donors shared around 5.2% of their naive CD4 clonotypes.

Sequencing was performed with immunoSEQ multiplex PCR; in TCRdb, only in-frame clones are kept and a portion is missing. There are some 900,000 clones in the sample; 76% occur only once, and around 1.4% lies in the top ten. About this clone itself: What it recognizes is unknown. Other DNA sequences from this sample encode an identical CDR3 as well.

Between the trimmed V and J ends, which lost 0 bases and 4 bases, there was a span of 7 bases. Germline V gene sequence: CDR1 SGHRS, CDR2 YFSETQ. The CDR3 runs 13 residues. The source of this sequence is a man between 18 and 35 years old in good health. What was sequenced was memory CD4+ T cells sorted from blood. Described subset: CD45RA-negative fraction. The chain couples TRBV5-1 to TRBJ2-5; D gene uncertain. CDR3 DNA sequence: TGCGCCAGCAGCTTGGCGGGTTCAGAGACCCAGTACTTC. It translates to CASSLAGSETQYF.